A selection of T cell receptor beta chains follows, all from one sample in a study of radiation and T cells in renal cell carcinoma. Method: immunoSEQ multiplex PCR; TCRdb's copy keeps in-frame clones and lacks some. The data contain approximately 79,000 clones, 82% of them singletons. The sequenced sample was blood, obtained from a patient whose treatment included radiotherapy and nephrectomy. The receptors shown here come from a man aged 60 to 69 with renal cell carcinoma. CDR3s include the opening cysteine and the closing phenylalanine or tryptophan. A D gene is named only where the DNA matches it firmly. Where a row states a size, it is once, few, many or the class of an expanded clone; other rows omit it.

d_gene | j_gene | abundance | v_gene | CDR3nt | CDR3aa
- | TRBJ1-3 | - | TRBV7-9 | TGTGCCAGCAGCTTAGGGGCAGGAGTACCCTCTGGAAACACCATATATTTT | CASSLGAGVPSGNTIYF
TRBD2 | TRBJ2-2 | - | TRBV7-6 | TGTGCCAGCAGGTCTACCGGGACTAGCGGGAAAGTGGGCACCGGGGAGCTGTTTTTT | CASRSTGTSGKVGTGELFF
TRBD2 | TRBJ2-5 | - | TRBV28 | TGTGCCAGCAGTTTCTCCCTAGCGGGGCTAGAGATGGCCCAGTACTTC | CASSFSLAGLEMAQYF
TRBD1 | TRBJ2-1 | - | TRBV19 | TGTGCCAGCGGGACAGGGGGTTTCCGGGCGGGAACCGATGAGCAGTTCTTC | CASGTGGFRAGTDEQFF
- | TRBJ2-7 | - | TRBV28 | TGTGCCAGCAGTCTGGACGGTTTATCATCGACCGAGCAGTACTTC | CASSLDGLSSTEQYF
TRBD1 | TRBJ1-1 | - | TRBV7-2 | TGTGCCAGCAGCTTGGGGGACAGGCGGGGGACTGAAGCTTTCTTT | CASSLGDRRGTEAFF
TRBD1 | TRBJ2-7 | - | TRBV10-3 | TGTGCCATCAGTGATCCGGGACAGTTAGGCTACGAGCAGTACTTC | CAISDPGQLGYEQYF
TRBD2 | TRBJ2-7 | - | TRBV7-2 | TGTGCCAGCAGCTCGGGACTAGCGGGAGTGTACGAGCAGTACTTC | CASSSGLAGVYEQYF
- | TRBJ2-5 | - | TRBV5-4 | TGTGCCAGCAGCTTGGAAGCTAGCCCTCAAGGAGAGACCCAGTACTTC | CASSLEASPQGETQYF
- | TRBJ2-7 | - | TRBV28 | TGTGCCAGCAGTTTATCCCCCCGGGGGCTAGCTTACGAGCAGTACTTC | CASSLSPRGLAYEQYF
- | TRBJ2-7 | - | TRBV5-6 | TGTGCCAGCAGCTTGGGGGACTTCAGCTCCTACGAGCAGTACTTC | CASSLGDFSSYEQYF
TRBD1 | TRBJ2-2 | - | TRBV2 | TGTGCCAGCAGTGAAGGGACAGGGAGCTTCCCGAACACCGGGGAGCTGTTTTTT | CASSEGTGSFPNTGELFF
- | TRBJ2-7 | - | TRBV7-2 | TGTGCCAGCAGCTTAAGCGGCTACGAGCAGTACTTC | CASSLSGYEQYF
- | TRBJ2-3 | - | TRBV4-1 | TGCGCCAGCAGCCAAGGGCCGACGGGACCGGGAGTAGCAGATACGCAGTATTTT | CASSQGPTGPGVADTQYF
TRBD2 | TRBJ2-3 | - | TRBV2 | TGTGCCGGAAGTGGTAGCGGGAGCACAGATACGCAGTATTTT | CAGSGSGSTDTQYF
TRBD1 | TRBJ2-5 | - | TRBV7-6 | TGTGCCAGCAGCTTACGGACAGGGGAGACCCAGTACTTC | CASSLRTGETQYF
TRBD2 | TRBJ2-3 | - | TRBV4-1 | TGCGCCAGCAGCCAAGATCTAGCGGGAGCCGGGGCAGATACGCAGTATTTT | CASSQDLAGAGADTQYF
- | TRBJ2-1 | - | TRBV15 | TGTGCCACCAGCAGAGATTCATGGGAGCAGTTCTTC | CATSRDSWEQFF
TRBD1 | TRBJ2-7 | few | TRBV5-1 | TGCGCCAGCAGCGGGGACAGATACGAGCAGTACTTC | CASSGDRYEQYF
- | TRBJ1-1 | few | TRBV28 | TGTGCCAGCTCCCAGAGGGGAGGCACTGAAGCTTTCTTT | CASSQRGGTEAFF
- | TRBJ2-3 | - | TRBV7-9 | TGTGCCAGCAGCAAGACCGGGACGGCCCGCACAGATACGCAGTATTTT | CASSKTGTARTDTQYF
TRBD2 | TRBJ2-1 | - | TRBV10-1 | TGCGCCAGCAGCCCCGGGACTAGCGGGAGTGAGCAGTTCTTC | CASSPGTSGSEQFF
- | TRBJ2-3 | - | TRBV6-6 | TGTGCCAGCAGCTCCGTACGGGGGGATACGCAGTATTTT | CASSSVRGDTQYF
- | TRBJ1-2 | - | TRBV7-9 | TGTGCCAGCAGCTTAGGGGCAGGGAATGACTACACCTTC | CASSLGAGNDYTF
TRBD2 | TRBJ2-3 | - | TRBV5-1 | TGCGCCAGCGAAACCGGGAGGGCCTACCCAGATACGCAGTATTTT | CASETGRAYPDTQYF
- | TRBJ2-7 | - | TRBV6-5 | TGTGCCAGCAGTTACCGGGCCCGGGGGGCGTCCTACGAGCAGTACTTC | CASSYRARGASYEQYF
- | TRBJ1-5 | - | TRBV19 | TGTGCCAGTACTTGGACAGTTCGTAGCAATCAGCCCCAGCATTTT | CASTWTVRSNQPQHF
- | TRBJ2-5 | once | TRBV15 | TGTGCCACCAGCGTAGGTTTCGAGACCCAGTACTTC | CATSVGFETQYF
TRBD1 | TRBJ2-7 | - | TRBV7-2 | TGTGCCAGCAGCTTCGGGACAGGGGGCGCCTACGAGCAGTACTTC | CASSFGTGGAYEQYF
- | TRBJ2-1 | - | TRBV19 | TGTGCCAGTAGTATAGGGACCGGGACGGAGCAGTTCTTC | CASSIGTGTEQFF
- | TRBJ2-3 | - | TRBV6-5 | TGTGCCACCGGGACATTTAGCACAGATACGCAGTATTTT | CATGTFSTDTQYF
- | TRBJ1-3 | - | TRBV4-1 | TGCGCCAGCAGCCAATCATCTGGGGGTGTGGGGGGTAGCTCTGGAAACACCATATATTTT | CASSQSSGGVGGSSGNTIYF
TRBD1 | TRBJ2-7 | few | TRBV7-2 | TGTGCCAGCAGCCGTTGGACAGGGGAACACGAGCAGTACTTC | CASSRWTGEHEQYF
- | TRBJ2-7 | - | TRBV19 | TGTGCCAGTAGTAGCTCCGGGACTCTGACCTACGAGCAGTACTTC | CASSSSGTLTYEQYF
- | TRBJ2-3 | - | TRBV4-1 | TGCGCCAGCAGCCAAGATGGACTATCCGAAGATACGCAGTATTTT | CASSQDGLSEDTQYF
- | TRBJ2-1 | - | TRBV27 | TGTGCCAGCAGCCAGGGACTTTCCTACAATGAGCAGTTCTTC | CASSQGLSYNEQFF
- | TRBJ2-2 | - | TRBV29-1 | TGCAGCGTTGAGGGAGGTTTGACAGGGCCGAACACCGGGGAGCTGTTTTTT | CSVEGGLTGPNTGELFF
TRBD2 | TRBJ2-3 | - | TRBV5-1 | TGCGCCAGCACCCTAGCGGTATCGACAGATACGCAGTATTTT | CASTLAVSTDTQYF
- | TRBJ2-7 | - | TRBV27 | TGTGCCAGCAGTTTCTTGGACACCCTCTACGAGCAGTACTTC | CASSFLDTLYEQYF
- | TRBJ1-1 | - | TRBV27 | TGTGCCAGCAGTTTAGGTCTCAGGGCGGTTGTGGGGACTGAAGCTTTCTTT | CASSLGLRAVVGTEAFF
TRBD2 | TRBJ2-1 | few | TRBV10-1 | TGCGCCAGCATGGCTAGCGGGAGAGGGGAGCAGTTCTTC | CASMASGRGEQFF
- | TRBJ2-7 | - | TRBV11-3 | TGTGCCAGCAGCCCCCACCCCAACAGCGGCATTTACGAGCAGTACTTC | CASSPHPNSGIYEQYF
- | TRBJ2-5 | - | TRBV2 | TGTGCCAGCATTCAGGACATTTTTCAAGAGACCCAGTACTTC | CASIQDIFQETQYF
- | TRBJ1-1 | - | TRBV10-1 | TGCGCCAGCAGTAAGGACAGACCCACTGAAGCTTTCTTT | CASSKDRPTEAFF
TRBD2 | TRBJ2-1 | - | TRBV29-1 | TGCAGCGTCGTCATAGCGGGAACGAGCTACAATGAGCAGTTCTTC | CSVVIAGTSYNEQFF